These 8 T cell receptor beta chains share one sample of origin, sequenced in a study of T-cell reconstitution after alpha-beta-depleted transplantation in children. Using unique molecular identifiers, the investigators prepared the TCRbeta library. TCRdb re-analysed the PCR reads in MiXCR, keeping a single row per CDR3 protein. Of fewer than 250,000 distinct CDR3 sequences listed, around a sixth are singletons. Specimen: PBMCs, mostly from graft donor cells, collected 360 days after TCRalphabeta/CD19-depleted stem cell transplant. These TCRs come from a male patient between 2 and 15 years old who had a stem cell transplant for acute lymphoblastic leukemia, so the T cells may come from the graft donor.

Only a few counts were recorded for this clonotype. The chain joins TRBV29-1 to TRBJ1-2; TRBD1 matches 7 bases. V lost 4 bases, J lost 8 bases, and 10 bases stayed unmatched. CDR3 length: 13 residues. Per germline, CDR1 SQVTM and CDR2 ANQGSEA. CDR3 sequence (DNA): TGCAGCGTTGCTTTCGACAGGGAACGGGGCTACACCTTC. Translated: CSVAFDRERGYTF.

The chain is built from TRBV3-1 and TRBJ2-4, with a possible D match to TRBD2 (7 bases). Germline V gene sequence: CDR1 LGHDT, CDR2 YNNKEL (reference sequence). V gave up 2 bases and J gave up 8 bases, with 13 bases separating them. This CDR3 contains 14 residues. Here the CDR3 reads CASSQQTGRDIQYF. The CDR3 DNA reads TGTGCCAGCAGCCAACAAACAGGGAGGGACATTCAGTACTTC.

In this sample, this clonotype turned up a few times. The rearrangement uses TRBV6-1 and TRBJ2-7; 7 bases map to TRBD2. Germline loops: CDR1 MNHNS, CDR2 SASEGT. The CDR3 covers 15 residues. Unmatched junction bases numbered 14, after V lost 5 bases and J lost 7 bases. For the CDR3, the DNA is TGTGCCAGCAGTACCCTATCAGGATCGGGGGGTGAGCAGTACTTC. Translating it yields CASSTLSGSGGEQYF.

This clonotype was picked up a small number of times. The V gene is TRBV10-2, the J gene TRBJ1-5, with D possibly TRBD1 on 5 matching bases. The CDR3 length is 14 residues. V was trimmed by 7 bases and J by 4 bases, leaving 14 bases between them. Germline assignment: CDR1 WSHSY and CDR2 SAAADI. The CDR3 reads CASKGQAKNQPQHF. CDR3 DNA sequence: TGCGCCAGCAAGGGGCAGGCAAAGAATCAGCCCCAGCATTTT.

This chain links TRBV25-1 with TRBJ2-2, with TRBD1 matching over 9 bases. Germline CDR1 MGHDK, CDR2 SYGVNS. V trimming: 1 base; J trimming: 5 bases; junction bases outside the gene matches: 8. The CDR3 sequence is 17 residues long. In DNA, the CDR3 is TGTGCCAGCAGTGAATTTAGGGGGACAGGGTATACCGGGGAGCTGTTTTTT. Protein product: CASSEFRGTGYTGELFF.

The V gene is TRBV25-1, the J gene TRBJ2-3; the match to TRBD1 covers 8 bases. The germline V gene encodes CDR1 MGHDK and CDR2 SYGVNS. Losses at the gene ends were 2 bases for V and 3 bases for J; bases not matched to a gene: 7. The CDR3 totals 16 residues. The CDR3 DNA follows: TGTGCCAGCAGTGAAGTCGGGGACAGGTGGACAGATACGCAGTATTTT. It encodes CASSEVGDRWTDTQYF.

The V call is TRBV6-2 or TRBV6-3, the J call TRBJ1-2; 7 bases agree with TRBD1. Germline V gives CDR1 MNHEY, CDR2 SVGEGT. The CDR3 totals 13 residues. With V trimmed by 6 bases and J by 4 bases, 5 bases remained unmatched. The CDR3 spells CASSRTGSYGYTF. The CDR3 DNA reads as TGTGCCAGCAGCCGGACAGGTTCCTATGGCTACACCTTC.

The rearrangement links TRBV18 to TRBJ1-2; D is ambiguous. The CDR3 sequence is 13 residues long. Germline V gene sequence: CDR1 KGHSH, CDR2 LQKENI. V dropped 4 bases and J dropped 5 bases, with 11 bases sitting between them. The CDR3 loop is CASSRSRLYGYTF. The CDR3 nucleotides read TGTGCCAGCTCACGGAGCCGCCTTTATGGCTACACCTTC.